This T cell receptor beta chain came from a study of blood T cell repertoires in COVID-19. Study details: Samples came from the United States, Italy and Spain, spanning acute and convalescent COVID-19. T cells, B-cell-depleted T cells, or PBMCs supplied cDNA or gDNA.

This clone showed up just once. As processed by the authors: Reference gene primer amplification gave estimated nucleated cell counts. Produced via immunoSEQ multiplex PCR; TCRdb's table is partial and in-frame only. D and trimming come from the DNA, and the V and J calls and clone size come from that table. The sample includes 75,000 to 85,000 clones, approximately 88% of them seen just once. Per germline, CDR1 GTSNPN and CDR2 SVGIG (reference sequence). V lost 2 bases and J 5 bases, leaving 15 bases between the germline ends. There are 14 residues in the CDR3. This chain links TRBV30 with TRBJ2-5; D gene uncertain. The sequence came from a human donor in a cohort sampled during active COVID-19. Sequenced: peripheral blood. CDR3 in amino acids: CAWSQTRPRETQYF. The CDR3 region has the DNA TGTGCCTGGAGTCAAACCCGACCCAGGGAGACCCAGTACTTC.